The T cell receptor (beta chain) described here comes from a study of T cell therapy after organ transplantation. Turning to the study itself: Expansion used a peptide pool of 30 HLA class I and II CMV epitopes. 4 to 8 weeks after therapy completion, short-term post-therapy blood was collected.

Worth noting for this clone: What it binds is unknown.

Repertoires were generated with immunoSEQ multiplex PCR, while TCRdb's copy carries only in-frame clones and drops some. The sample lists about 1,000 clones; roughly 65% were seen once. Time point specified: 4-8 weeks after completion of therapy. Patients were solid-organ transplant recipients with drug-resistant or recurrent cytomegalovirus. General study points: Lower pretherapy CD8 clonality went with larger post-therapy fold change.

The ends lost 7 bases at V and 9 bases at J; junction bases unmatched: 13. The germline gives CDR1 LNHDA, CDR2 SQIVND (reference sequence). This CDR3 comprises 16 residues. The TCR was taken from a human patient who had received a solid organ transplant and had CMV disease. Part of the T cell pool may stem from the graft donor. The chain is built from TRBV19 and TRBJ2-1; TRBD2 matches at 12 bases. The sample consisted of CD8+ T cells from blood, taken after autologous CMV-specific T cell therapy. The CDR3 DNA follows: TGTGCCAGTAATTTTGGCCTAGCGGGAGGGCCAGGTGAGCAGTTCTTC. It codes for CASNFGLAGGPGEQFF.